These 14 T cell receptor beta chains were sequenced from one sample in a study of blood T cell repertoires in COVID-19. Measured with immunoSEQ multiplex PCR; TCRdb has only the in-frame clones, and not every one. The data show some 300,000 clones, roughly nine tenths seen once. Sequencing used PBMCs or T cells enriched from blood (not recorded which). The receptor set was obtained from a woman between 35 and 50 years old who had recovered from COVID-19.

The J gene is TRBJ2-1, the V gene TRBV7-8, with TRBD1 matching 9 bases. The CDR3 totals 14 residues. V dropped 6 bases and J dropped 6; count of bases not matched to a gene: 6. Germline V gene sequence: CDR1 SGHVS, CDR2 FQNEAQ. CDR3 sequence: CASRVDRGTNEQFF. In DNA form, the CDR3 reads TGTGCCAGCAGAGTGGACAGGGGCACCAATGAGCAGTTCTTC.

The V call is TRBV24-1, the J call TRBJ2-5; D call uncertain. Trimming stripped 6 bases from V and 4 bases from J, with 5 bases between. The CDR3 is made up of 11 amino acids. The germline V gene has CDR1 KGHDR and CDR2 SFDVKD. CDR3 sequence reads: CATSNGETQYF. CDR3 bases: TGTGCCACCAGTAACGGAGAGACCCAGTACTTC.

The gene calls are TRBV6-5 and TRBJ1-2; TRBD1 is a possible D gene (6 bases). Germline CDR1 reads MNHEY; CDR2 reads SVGAGI. This CDR3 spans 14 amino acids. V was trimmed by 2 bases and J by 6 bases, leaving 13 bases between them. CDR3 sequence (DNA): TGTGCCAGCAGTTACCAACAGGGTTCCGATGGCTACACCTTC. This translates into CASSYQQGSDGYTF.

The gene calls are TRBV5-1 and TRBJ2-7; a possible D gene is TRBD2 (7 bases). With 3 bases removed from V and 2 bases from J, the gap between germline ends came to 15 bases. This CDR3 spans 15 amino acids. The germline V gene has CDR1 SGHRS and CDR2 YFSETQ. In nucleotides, the CDR3 is TGCGCCAGCAGCTCGAAAGGGGGGGCCGCCTACGAGCAGTACTTC. Translation: CASSSKGGAAYEQYF.

V and J are TRBV7-8 and TRBJ2-1, with 8 positions matching TRBD2. The CDR3 sequence is 17 residues long. The germline V gene encodes CDR1 SGHVS and CDR2 FQNEAQ. V trimming: 0 bases; J trimming: 6 bases; junction bases outside the gene matches: 10. The CDR3 region is CASSLAGKRGIGNEQFF. In DNA, the CDR3 is TGTGCCAGCAGCTTAGCTGGGAAGCGGGGGATTGGCAATGAGCAGTTCTTC.

The CDR3 sequence is CASGSSRDAPGDYGYTF. The DNA for the CDR3 is TGTGCTAGTGGTTCGAGTCGGGACGCCCCAGGGGACTATGGCTACACCTTC. This chain uses TRBV12-5 with TRBJ1-2; D is perhaps TRBD1 (6 bases). Germline-derived CDR1 and CDR2 are LGHNT and FRNRAP. The V gene lost 4 bases and the J gene lost 3 bases, with 21 bases spanning the gap. This CDR3 is 17 amino acids long. Using reference TRBV12-5 and TRBJ1-2 for the parts outside the CDR3, the full variable domain is DARVTQTPRHKVTEMGQEVTMRCQPILGHNTVFWYRQTMMQGLELLAYFRNRAPLDDSGMPKDRFSAEMPDATLATLKIQPSEPRDSAVYFCASGSSRDAPGDYGYTFGSGTRLTVV.

This chain connects TRBV6-1 to TRBJ2-1, with TRBD2 matching over 10 bases. The CDR3 runs to 18 residues. Losses at the gene ends were 1 base for V and 5 bases for J; bases not matched to a gene: 11. Germline CDR1 reads MNHNS; CDR2 reads SASEGT. The CDR3: CASSEGLAGVLSHNEQFF. CDR3 DNA sequence: TGTGCCAGCAGTGAAGGGCTAGCGGGAGTTTTGTCCCACAATGAGCAGTTCTTC.

This clone was observed a handful of times. This rearrangement joins TRBV7-9 to TRBJ1-6; 7 bases match TRBD1. This CDR3 is 15 amino acids long. Germline V gives CDR1 SEHNR, CDR2 FQNEAQ (reference sequence). V shed 5 bases and J 7 bases; nucleotides not matched to a gene: 8. Here the CDR3 reads CASSRGQGGNSPLHF. The DNA for the CDR3 is TGTGCCAGCAGCCGGGGGCAGGGGGGAAATTCACCCCTCCACTTT.

The chain joins TRBV2 to TRBJ1-1; no clear D gene. V lost 4 bases to trimming and J lost 3 bases, with 6 bases between them. This CDR3 is 12 amino acids long. Germline CDR1 SNHLY, CDR2 FYNNEI. The CDR3 spells CASSGRHTEAFF. DNA for the CDR3: TGTGCCAGCAGTGGCAGGCACACTGAAGCTTTCTTT.

A remark on this clone: The junction does not match germline at one end; this may be a read error. The chain carries TRBV7-7 and TRBJ2-5; 10 bases line up with TRBD1. There are 15 residues in the CDR3. The germline V gene encodes CDR1 SSHAT and CDR2 FNYEAQ (reference sequence). The CDR3 loop reads CASSAGTGVGETQYF. CDR3 coding DNA: TGTGCTAGCAGCGCCGGGACAGGGGTCGGGGAGACCCAGTACTTC.

This clone was found many times. Other DNA variants within this sample encode the same CDR3. The rearrangement uses TRBV2 and TRBJ1-1; D is perhaps TRBD1 (5 bases). Per germline, CDR1 SNHLY and CDR2 FYNNEI. The CDR3 has 13 amino acids. V was clipped by 2 bases and J by 1 base, with 5 bases between them. The DNA of the CDR3 is TGTGCCAGCAGTGAACAGGGGAACACTGAAGCTTTCTTT. Encoded protein: CASSEQGNTEAFF.

This clone has a handful of counts. The CDR3: CAWKFSDQETQYF. CDR3 nucleotide sequence: TGTGCCTGGAAATTCAGCGACCAAGAGACCCAGTACTTC. This sequence joins TRBV30 and TRBJ2-5, with D unclear. V was trimmed by 4 bases and J by 0 bases, leaving 9 bases between them. Germline values: CDR1 GTSNPN, CDR2 SVGIG (reference sequence). This CDR3 spans 13 amino acids.

This clone was detected once. The rearrangement uses TRBV5-5 and TRBJ2-7; 7 bases are a match to TRBD2. Germline lookup yields CDR1 SGHKS and CDR2 YYEKEE (reference sequence). The junction had 9 bases not matched to a gene; V was cut back by 4 bases and J by 2 bases. The CDR3 is 15 residues long. In DNA form, the CDR3 reads TGTGCCAGCAGCCGACTTACTAGCGTAACCTACGAGCAGTACTTC. Residues: CASSRLTSVTYEQYF. Complete variable domain (other parts from reference TRBV5-5 and TRBJ2-7): DAGVTQSPTHLIKTRGQQVTLRCSPISGHKSVSWYQQVLGQGPQFIFQYYEKEERGRGNFPDRFSARQFPNYSSELNVNALLLGDSALYLCASSRLTSVTYEQYFGPGTRLTVT.

This clone was seen only a few times. The chain combines TRBV5-1 with TRBJ1-2, with D possibly being TRBD1 (6 bases). Germline V gives CDR1 SGHRS, CDR2 YFSETQ. The CDR3 loop spans 15 amino acids. V was trimmed by 0 bases and J by 8 bases, leaving 17 bases between them. The DNA of the CDR3 is TGCGCCAGCAGCTTGGAATATCTGGGGGCCAGGGGCTACACCTTC. It encodes CASSLEYLGARGYTF.